These T cell receptor beta chains were read from a single sample in a study of a mutant IDH1 vaccine in newly diagnosed glioma. No antigen has been identified for these receptors. Produced via immunoSEQ multiplex PCR; TCRdb's table is partial and in-frame only. The sample carries tens of thousands of clones, around 73% recorded once. Sequenced material: PBMCs, taken from a glioma patient whose treatment included an IDH1 peptide vaccine. These receptors were taken from a woman aged 40 to 50 with glioma. Both conserved end residues are part of each CDR3. The D gene is left open where the match is weak. Some rows mark clone size as missing; the rest say once, few, many or name a class of expanded clone.

len: 14
v_gene: TRBV10-2
j_gene: TRBJ1-1
d_gene: -
abundance: -
CDR3nt: TGCGCCAGCAGTGGGGGAGAGCTGAACACTGAAGCTTTCTTT
CDR3aa: CASSGGELNTEAFF

len: 14
v_gene: TRBV5-1
j_gene: TRBJ2-7
d_gene: -
abundance: once
CDR3nt: TGCGCCAGCAGCTTGAACAGGGATCTCTACGAGCAGTACTTC
CDR3aa: CASSLNRDLYEQYF

len: 16
v_gene: TRBV5-1
j_gene: TRBJ1-4
d_gene: TRBD1
abundance: -
CDR3nt: TGCGCCAGCAGCTTGGGGGGCAGGGGGCGAAATGAAAAACTGTTTTTT
CDR3aa: CASSLGGRGRNEKLFF

len: 13
v_gene: TRBV7-3
j_gene: TRBJ1-1
d_gene: TRBD1
abundance: few
CDR3nt: TGTGCCAGCAGCGCCTCAGGGGGCACTGAAGCTTTCTTT
CDR3aa: CASSASGGTEAFF

len: 13
v_gene: TRBV27
j_gene: TRBJ2-7
d_gene: -
abundance: -
CDR3nt: TGTGCCAGCAGTTTAGAACAGCACTACGAGCAGTACTTC
CDR3aa: CASSLEQHYEQYF

len: 15
v_gene: TRBV2
j_gene: TRBJ1-2
d_gene: TRBD1
abundance: -
CDR3nt: TGTGCCAGCAGTGAGATTGAGGGGGCCCTCTATGGCTACACCTTC
CDR3aa: CASSEIEGALYGYTF

len: 15
v_gene: TRBV18
j_gene: TRBJ2-5
d_gene: -
abundance: -
CDR3nt: TGTGCCAGCTCACCACCAGGGGGTCAGCAAGAGACCCAGTACTTC
CDR3aa: CASSPPGGQQETQYF

len: 16
v_gene: TRBV9
j_gene: TRBJ2-3
d_gene: TRBD2
abundance: -
CDR3nt: TGTGCCAGCAATGCGGGGGGGCCGATATTCACAGATACGCAGTATTTT
CDR3aa: CASNAGGPIFTDTQYF

len: 13
v_gene: TRBV7-9
j_gene: TRBJ1-1
d_gene: -
abundance: few
CDR3nt: TGTGCCAGCAGCTCCGTCATGAACACTGAAGCTTTCTTT
CDR3aa: CASSSVMNTEAFF

len: 11
v_gene: TRBV27
j_gene: TRBJ2-7
d_gene: -
abundance: once
CDR3nt: TGTGCCAGCAGTTTCTTGAACGAGCAGTACTTC
CDR3aa: CASSFLNEQYF

len: 14
v_gene: TRBV7-9
j_gene: TRBJ1-1
d_gene: -
abundance: -
CDR3nt: TGTGCCAGCAGCCGGAGGGCAGGGGACGCTGAAGCTTTCTTT
CDR3aa: CASSRRAGDAEAFF

len: 15
v_gene: TRBV14
j_gene: TRBJ1-2
d_gene: -
abundance: -
CDR3nt: TGTGCCAGCAGCCAAGTCCGACTCCCTGTCAATGGCTACACCTTC
CDR3aa: CASSQVRLPVNGYTF

len: 14
v_gene: TRBV14
j_gene: TRBJ1-1
d_gene: -
abundance: -
CDR3nt: TGTGCCAGCAGCCAGGACACCTTTAAGTCCCTGGCTTTCTTT
CDR3aa: CASSQDTFKSLAFF

len: 16
v_gene: TRBV7-9
j_gene: TRBJ2-5
d_gene: TRBD1
abundance: -
CDR3nt: TGTGCCAGCAGCTCCAGTGGGACAGGGGGCCGAGAGACCCAGTACTTC
CDR3aa: CASSSSGTGGRETQYF

len: 17
v_gene: TRBV19
j_gene: TRBJ1-4
d_gene: -
abundance: -
CDR3nt: TGTGCCAGTAGTATTGGATCGGGGGCCCCAACTAATGAAAAACTGTTTTTT
CDR3aa: CASSIGSGAPTNEKLFF

len: 15
v_gene: TRBV6-6
j_gene: TRBJ2-7
d_gene: -
abundance: -
CDR3nt: TGTGCCAGCAACGACCCCCCAAACCCCTCCTACGAGCAGTACTTC
CDR3aa: CASNDPPNPSYEQYF

len: 13
v_gene: TRBV2
j_gene: TRBJ2-2
d_gene: TRBD1
abundance: -
CDR3nt: TGTGCCAGCAGGGACAGGGGGCCCGGGGAGCTGTTTTTT
CDR3aa: CASRDRGPGELFF